The 25 T cell receptor beta chains in this list originate from one sample, sequenced in a study of cytomegalovirus exposure and HLA in healthy donors. Both 60 Vbeta primers and 13 Jbeta primers went into the PCR. Clones were sequenced by immunoSEQ multiplex PCR, and TCRdb holds only the in-frame ones, with some missing. The repertoire holds about 280,000 clones, with around 90% as singletons. Specimen: PBMCs. The receptors shown here come from a woman between 18 and 29 years old in good health and CMV-seronegative.

Note on this clone: Other DNA sequences in the same sample also yield this CDR3. This sequence joins TRBV6-5 and TRBJ1-2, with 7 bases lining up with TRBD1. The CDR3 is made up of 12 amino acids. Germline values: CDR1 MNHEY, CDR2 SVGAGI. The ends lost 7 bases at V and 4 bases at J; junction bases unmatched: 3. In nucleotides, the CDR3 is TGTGCCAGCACGCGACAGGGCTATGGCTACACCTTC. It codes for CASTRQGYGYTF.

A word on this clone: This same CDR3 is encoded by further DNA sequences in the sample. The chain combines TRBV2 with TRBJ2-5; 12 bases are shared with TRBD2. Germline CDR1 and CDR2: SNHLY and FYNNEI. V was pared by 1 base and J by 2 bases, with 2 bases of the junction left unmatched. The CDR3 spans 16 residues. This chain's CDR3 is CASSEGLAGGQETQYF. In DNA, the CDR3 is TGTGCCAGCAGTGAAGGGCTAGCGGGGGGGCAAGAGACCCAGTACTTC. Full variable domain (missing parts from reference TRBV2 and TRBJ2-5): EPEVTQTPSHQVTQMGQEVILRCVPISNHLYFYWYRQILGQKVEFLVSFYNNEISEKSEIFDDQFSVERPDGSNFTLKIRSTKLEDSAMYFCASSEGLAGGQETQYFGPGTRLLVL.

The rearrangement joins TRBV7-9 to TRBJ2-7; D remains unclear. CDR1 SEHNR and CDR2 FQNEAQ come from the germline V gene (reference sequence). The V end lost 1 base, the J end lost 4 bases, and 5 bases lay between the germline ends. This CDR3 spans 12 amino acids. In nucleotides, the CDR3 is TGTGCCAGCAGCTTAGTCAGTTACGAGCAGTACTTC. It yields the protein CASSLVSYEQYF.

The rearrangement uses TRBV19 and TRBJ1-1; TRBD1 aligns across 7 bases. The CDR3 runs 12 residues. Germline V gene data show CDR1 as LNHDA and CDR2 as SQIVND (reference sequence). V lost 6 bases to trimming and J lost 7 bases; unmatched junction nucleotides: 5. This chain's CDR3 is CASSGRGLEAFF. Here the CDR3 DNA reads TGTGCCAGTAGCGGTAGGGGGCTTGAAGCTTTCTTT.

The V call is TRBV6-1, the J call TRBJ1-5, with D perhaps TRBD1 (5 bases). The germline CDR1 and CDR2 sequences are MNHNS and SASEGT. Trimming shortened V by 3 bases and J by 0 bases, and 9 bases separated the two germline ends. The CDR3 is 15 residues long. The CDR3 reads CASSETDYSNQPQHF. CDR3 DNA: TGTGCCAGCAGTGAGACAGATTATAGCAATCAGCCCCAGCATTTT.

This clone was counted a single time. The chain joins TRBV6-1 to TRBJ1-5, with 11 nucleotides matching TRBD1. The CDR3 consists of 15 residues. V was clipped by 5 bases and J by 3 bases; unmatched bases: 3. CDR1 and CDR2 from the germline V gene are MNHNS and SASEGT. Here the CDR3 reads CASSTGQGANQPQHF. The CDR3 bases are TGTGCCAGCAGTACTGGACAGGGGGCCAATCAGCCCCAGCATTTT.

The chain combines TRBV6-6 with TRBJ2-5; TRBD2 might be the D (5 bases). The V end was cut by 6 bases, the J end by 5 bases, with 16 bases between. The CDR3 has 14 amino acids. CDR1 is MNHNY, CDR2 SVGAGI, per germline (reference sequence). The CDR3 DNA reads as TGTGCCAGCAGCCACTTAGAACTAGGGGAGACCCAGTACTTC. It codes for CASSHLELGETQYF.

This clone has a single count. The chain carries TRBV5-1 and TRBJ2-3; 9 positions agree with TRBD1. CDR3 size: 16 residues. Germline CDR1 SGHRS, CDR2 YFSETQ. V was pared by 0 bases and J by 0 bases, with 2 bases of the junction left unmatched. DNA for the CDR3: TGCGCCAGCAGCTTGGAGGGACAGGGAAGCACAGATACGCAGTATTTT. It yields the protein CASSLEGQGSTDTQYF.

This chain connects TRBV18 to TRBJ2-1, with 10 bases fitting TRBD1. Germline values: CDR1 KGHSH, CDR2 LQKENI. The CDR3 is 15 amino acids. J was trimmed by 6 bases and V by 3 bases; bases with no gene match: 5. The CDR3 nucleotides are TGTGCCAGCTCACCGGGGACAGGGGTTGGCAATGAGCAGTTCTTC. Protein: CASSPGTGVGNEQFF. Looking up the rest from reference TRBV18 and TRBJ2-1 gives the full variable domain: NAGVMQNPRHLVRRRGQEARLRCSPMKGHSHVYWYRQLPEEGLKFMVYLQKENIIDESGMPKERFSAEFPKEGPSILRIQQVVRGDSAAYFCASSPGTGVGNEQFFGPGTRLTVL.

V and J are TRBV2 and TRBJ2-3; 9 positions match TRBD1. From germline, CDR1 is SNHLY and CDR2 FYNNEI. Germline trimming cut 6 bases from V and 6 bases from J; bases unmatched to any gene: 4. The CDR3 totals 13 residues. CDR3 nucleotides: TGTGCCAGCAGACAGGGGGCAGGCGATACGCAGTATTTT. Protein product: CASRQGAGDTQYF.

V and J are TRBV6-1 and TRBJ1-6, with D tentatively TRBD1 (6 bases). Per the germline V gene, CDR1 is MNHNS and CDR2 is SASEGT. The CDR3 contains 18 residues. Trimming removed 4 bases from V and 3 bases from J, with 19 bases in between. In DNA form, the CDR3 reads TGTGCCAGCAGTGGAGTGAGGGGGTTGGACGTCTATAATTCACCCCTCCACTTT. It is translated as CASSGVRGLDVYNSPLHF.

This clone has more than one count but fewer than ten. The V gene is TRBV2, the J gene TRBJ2-5; 8 nucleotides line up with TRBD2. CDR3 length: 14 residues. Trimming removed 3 bases from V and 4 bases from J; junction bases left unmatched: 4. CDR1 is SNHLY and CDR2 is FYNNEI in the germline V gene. Here the CDR3 reads CASSEWTSRETQYF. DNA of the CDR3: TGTGCCAGCAGTGAGTGGACTAGCAGAGAGACCCAGTACTTC.

The V gene is TRBV30, the J gene TRBJ2-5, with 8 nucleotides matching TRBD2. The CDR3 is 13 residues long. The V and J ends lost 1 base and 9 bases, in that order; junction bases with no gene match: 7. CDR1 is GTSNPN, CDR2 SVGIG, per germline (reference sequence). CDR3 sequence reads: CAWSEQRGMAQYF. As DNA, the CDR3 is TGTGCCTGGAGTGAACAGCGGGGGATGGCCCAGTACTTC.

The rearrangement uses TRBV5-1 and TRBJ1-1; the match to TRBD1 covers 7 bases. V trimming: 4 bases; J trimming: 8 bases; junction bases outside the gene matches: 2. This CDR3 is built from 11 residues. CDR1 is SGHRS and CDR2 is YFSETQ in the germline V gene. CDR3 DNA sequence: TGCGCCAGCAGCCTACAGGGGGAAGCTTTCTTT. This encodes CASSLQGEAFF.

V gene TRBV6-5 combines with J gene TRBJ1-3, with 8 bases matching TRBD1. Germline V gene data show CDR1 as MNHEY and CDR2 as SVGAGI. V lost 6 bases and J lost 0; bases outside the gene matches: 4. This CDR3 is built from 15 residues. CDR3 coding DNA: TGTGCCAGCAGCCCTGACAGGGGCTCTGGAAACACCATATATTTT. It specifies CASSPDRGSGNTIYF.

This clone was observed once. This rearrangement joins TRBV27 to TRBJ1-1; 7 nucleotides line up with TRBD1. Trimming removed 0 bases from V and 5 bases from J; junction bases left unmatched: 0. The germline V gene has CDR1 MNHEY and CDR2 SMNVEV (reference sequence). CDR3 length equals 13 residues. The CDR3 reads CASSLSTGTEAFF. The DNA of the CDR3 is TGTGCCAGCAGTTTATCGACAGGGACTGAAGCTTTCTTT.

This clone has more than one count but fewer than ten. The chain carries TRBV19 and TRBJ1-1, with D possibly being TRBD1 (6 bases). Germline CDR1 LNHDA, CDR2 SQIVND (reference sequence). Trimming cost V 4 bases and J 1 base, with 7 bases left between them. The CDR3 is 13 amino acids. The CDR3 sequence is CASSSRGNTEAFF. CDR3 DNA: TGTGCCAGTAGTAGCAGGGGGAACACTGAAGCTTTCTTT. Looking up the rest from reference TRBV19 and TRBJ1-1 gives the full variable domain: DGGITQSPKYLFRKEGQNVTLSCEQNLNHDAMYWYRQDPGQGLRLIYYSQIVNDFQKGDIAEGYSVSREKKESFPLTVTSAQKNPTAFYLCASSSRGNTEAFFGQGTRLTVV.

The rearrangement uses TRBV15 and TRBJ1-4; tentative D call: TRBD1 (5 bases). Trimming shortened V by 5 bases and J by 6 bases, and 13 bases separated the two germline ends. CDR3 length equals 14 residues. The V gene's germline CDR1 is LNHNV and CDR2 YYDKDF (reference sequence). The CDR3 loop is CATSLGGGYEKLFF. CDR3 bases: TGTGCCACCAGCCTGGGGGGAGGTTATGAAAAACTGTTTTTT.

The chain uses TRBV2 and TRBJ1-4; TRBD1 is a possible D gene (5 bases). V dropped 5 bases and J dropped 3 bases, with 10 bases sitting between them. The germline CDR1 and CDR2 sequences are SNHLY and FYNNEI. The CDR3 is made up of 14 amino acids. CDR3 in DNA: TGTGCCAGCAGTAGGGACTTAGCTAATGAAAAACTGTTTTTT. Translation: CASSRDLANEKLFF.

This chain uses TRBV2 with TRBJ1-1; D uncertain. The CDR3 loop spans 16 amino acids. The germline CDR1 and CDR2 sequences are SNHLY and FYNNEI. V was pared by 1 base and J by 2 bases, with 14 bases between. In DNA form, the CDR3 reads TGTGCCAGCAGTGAAGGGCCGATGAGGGTTAACACTGAAGCTTTCTTT. It translates to CASSEGPMRVNTEAFF.

The gene calls are TRBV7-9 and TRBJ1-1; a possible D gene is TRBD1 (6 bases). This CDR3 is 15 amino acids long. Germline V gives CDR1 SEHNR, CDR2 FQNEAQ (reference sequence). Trimming stripped 2 bases from V and 1 base from J, with 11 bases between. CDR3 sequence reads: CASSLTGTPNTEAFF. The CDR3 bases are TGTGCCAGCAGCTTAACCGGGACACCGAACACTGAAGCTTTCTTT.

The rearrangement joins TRBV5-1 to TRBJ2-1; TRBD2 agrees at 13 bases. Germline CDR1 SGHRS, CDR2 YFSETQ. This CDR3 has 15 amino acids. Trimming took 0 bases from V and 7 from J; bases not matched to a gene: 1. This CDR3 reads CASSLELAGGNEQFF. In DNA, the CDR3 is TGCGCCAGCAGCTTGGAACTAGCGGGGGGGAATGAGCAGTTCTTC.

V is TRBV5-1 and J is TRBJ2-5, with a possible D match to TRBD1 (6 bases). V lost 4 bases and J 5 bases, leaving 12 bases between the germline ends. The CDR3 spans 13 residues. From germline, CDR1 is SGHRS and CDR2 YFSETQ. Written as DNA, the CDR3 is TGCGCCAGCAGCGTGACAGGAGGCGAGACCCAGTACTTC. This translates into CASSVTGGETQYF.

Notes on this clone: The sample has other DNA sequences that encode this CDR3 too. CDR3 coding DNA: TGTGCCAGCAGGCGGGGGAACACTGAAGCTTTCTTT. Its protein product is CASRRGNTEAFF. The chain joins TRBV27 to TRBJ1-1; D remains ambiguous. Germline CDR1 MNHEY, CDR2 SMNVEV (reference sequence). The CDR3 runs 12 residues. The ends were cut back, 6 bases at V and 1 base at J, with 6 bases in the middle.

This clone was seen once. V usage is TRBV30 and J usage is TRBJ2-1, with 8 bases matching TRBD2. This CDR3 region has 14 residues. Germline trimming cut 8 bases from V and 3 bases from J; bases unmatched to any gene: 9. Germline assignment: CDR1 GTSNPN and CDR2 SVGIG (reference sequence). The chain's CDR3 is CATIPGGIYNEQFF. CDR3 in DNA: TGTGCCACTATTCCGGGGGGGATCTACAATGAGCAGTTCTTC.